This entry lists 29 T cell receptor beta chains sequenced from one sample in a study of blood T cell repertoires in COVID-19. Produced via immunoSEQ multiplex PCR; TCRdb's table is partial and in-frame only. The sample comprises about 26,000 clones, roughly 90% of which are singletons, and about 3% rests with the top ten. The sequenced sample was peripheral blood. The receptors stem from a human donor in a cohort sampled during active COVID-19.

This sequence joins TRBV19 and TRBJ1-1; D unresolved. Germline CDR1 LNHDA, CDR2 SQIVND (reference sequence). This CDR3 contains 15 residues. Trimming removed 6 bases from V and 1 base from J, with 15 bases in between. CDR3 DNA sequence: TGTGCCAGTAGCCAGAGAGGTCAGACGAACACTGAAGCTTTCTTT. Encoded protein: CASSQRGQTNTEAFF.

The gene calls are TRBV19 and TRBJ2-3; 12 nucleotides align to TRBD2. The J segment lost 0 bases and the V segment lost 7 bases, leaving 11 bases of the junction unmatched. The CDR3 contains 18 residues. Germline V gene lookup returns CDR1 LNHDA and CDR2 SQIVND (reference sequence). The chain's CDR3 is CASTRTSGTVPSTDTQYF. CDR3 nucleotide sequence: TGTGCCAGTACCCGGACTAGCGGGACTGTCCCGAGCACAGATACGCAGTATTTT.

The chain links TRBV28 to TRBJ2-5; a weak D match, TRBD2 (5 bases). Per germline, CDR1 MDHEN and CDR2 SYDVKM. V was trimmed by 7 bases and J by 0 bases, leaving 9 bases between them. This CDR3 region has 13 residues. CDR3 protein: CASKTGYQETQYF. Here the CDR3 DNA reads TGTGCCAGCAAGACGGGGTACCAAGAGACCCAGTACTTC.

The genes are TRBV7-3 and TRBJ2-3, with D perhaps TRBD2 (6 bases). The germline CDR1 and CDR2 sequences are SGHTA and FQGTGA. This CDR3 spans 15 amino acids. V was cut by 4 bases and J by 1 base, with 12 bases left in between. CDR3: CASSYRGSGTDTQYF. As DNA, the CDR3 is TGTGCCAGCAGCTACCGGGGGTCAGGCACAGATACGCAGTATTTT.

The chain recombines TRBV2 with TRBJ2-2; 8 nucleotides line up with TRBD1. The CDR3 totals 14 residues. The ends lost 8 bases at V and 6 bases at J; junction bases unmatched: 8. Germline lookup yields CDR1 SNHLY and CDR2 FYNNEI. The CDR3 loop is CASLRQGSSGELFF. The CDR3, as DNA: TGTGCCAGCCTCCGACAGGGGAGCTCCGGGGAGCTGTTTTTT.

This chain connects TRBV2 to TRBJ1-2; 7 nucleotides agree with TRBD1. The germline gives CDR1 SNHLY, CDR2 FYNNEI. Unmatched junction bases numbered 8, after V lost 8 bases and J lost 2 bases. The CDR3 contains 14 residues. The CDR3 is CASAGTVNNYGYTF. In nucleotides, the CDR3 is TGTGCCAGCGCCGGGACAGTTAACAACTATGGCTACACCTTC.

This chain connects TRBV28 to TRBJ1-5; D uncertain. Trimming took 5 bases from V and 5 from J, leaving 4 bases between them. Germline lookup yields CDR1 MDHEN and CDR2 SYDVKM. This CDR3 has 11 amino acids. CDR3 in amino acids: CASSQYQPQHF. CDR3 coding DNA: TGTGCCAGCAGTCAGTATCAGCCCCAGCATTTT.

The chain recombines TRBV6-5 with TRBJ2-5; 7 bases match TRBD1. J gave up 4 bases and V 5 bases, and 10 bases lay outside the gene matches. The CDR3 is 15 amino acids. Germline V gene sequence: CDR1 MNHEY, CDR2 SVGAGI. Here the CDR3 reads CASSRSRPGGETQYF. For the CDR3, the DNA is TGTGCCAGCAGTCGAAGCCGACCAGGGGGAGAGACCCAGTACTTC.

The V and J genes are TRBV9 and TRBJ2-2; the D gene is possibly TRBD2 (6 bases). The V gene lost 4 bases and the J gene lost 4 bases, with 23 bases spanning the gap. The CDR3 has 18 residues. The germline gives CDR1 SGDLS, CDR2 YYNGEE. The CDR3 nucleotides are TGTGCCAGCAGCTTCCCGGAGGGAGTTGGGTTCGGCACCGGGGAGCTGTTTTTT. Its translation: CASSFPEGVGFGTGELFF. The full variable domain, its missing parts supplied by reference TRBV9 and TRBJ2-2, is DSGVTQTPKHLITATGQRVTLRCSPRSGDLSVYWYQQSLDQGLQFLIQYYNGEERAKGNILERFSAQQFPDLHSELNLSSLELGDSALYFCASSFPEGVGFGTGELFFGEGSRLTVL.

V usage is TRBV10-3 and J usage is TRBJ2-1; 9 nucleotides align to TRBD2. The CDR3 totals 13 residues. The V segment lost 6 bases and the J segment 9 bases; nucleotides outside the gene matches: 6. Per germline, CDR1 ENHRY and CDR2 SYGVKD. The CDR3 nucleotides read TGTGCCATCAGGGGGACTAGCTTGAGTGAGCAGTTCTTC. It specifies CAIRGTSLSEQFF.

V is TRBV28 and J is TRBJ2-1; 8 bases fit TRBD2. The CDR3 covers 17 residues. Trimming cost V 3 bases and J 0 bases; bases outside gene matches: 7. Germline values: CDR1 MDHEN, CDR2 SYDVKM. The CDR3 bases are TGTGCCAGCAGTTTGAGACTAGCGACAAGCTCCTACAATGAGCAGTTCTTC. Translation: CASSLRLATSSYNEQFF.

Details on this clone: In the same sample, other DNA sequences code for this CDR3. The rearrangement joins TRBV5-1 to TRBJ2-1; the D gene is possibly TRBD1 (6 bases). Germline V gene data show CDR1 as SGHRS and CDR2 as YFSETQ. The CDR3 covers 12 residues. V was pared by 1 base and J by 7 bases, with 6 bases between. CDR3: CASSLQGNEQFF. For the CDR3, the DNA is TGCGCCAGCAGCTTGCAGGGGAATGAGCAGTTCTTC. The complete variable domain, with remaining parts taken from reference TRBV5-1 and TRBJ2-1, reads KAGVTQTPRYLIKTRGQQVTLSCSPISGHRSVSWYQQTPGQGLQFLFEYFSETQRNKGNFPGRFSGRQFSNSRSEMNVSTLELGDSALYLCASSLQGNEQFFGPGTRLTVL.

The chain joins TRBV5-8 to TRBJ2-1; 7 nucleotides line up with TRBD1. There are 14 residues in the CDR3. Trimming removed 6 bases from V and 3 bases from J; junction bases left unmatched: 6. Per the germline V gene, CDR1 is SGHTS and CDR2 is YDEGEE. The CDR3 coding sequence is TGTGCCAGCAAGGGGGCCCCGAGCTACAATGAGCAGTTCTTC. Amino acid sequence: CASKGAPSYNEQFF.

This chain uses TRBV28 with TRBJ2-7; 7 positions agree with TRBD1. The germline V gene has CDR1 MDHEN and CDR2 SYDVKM. V lost 7 bases and J lost 0; bases outside the gene matches: 9. This CDR3 region has 15 residues. The DNA of the CDR3 is TGTGCCAGCAAGCCCCCCGGGACAGCCTCCTACGAGCAGTACTTC. Its protein product is CASKPPGTASYEQYF.

This clone has just one count. The rearrangement uses TRBV7-9 and TRBJ2-5, with D hard to call. Germline V gene sequence: CDR1 SEHNR, CDR2 FQNEAQ (reference sequence). The V end was cut by 5 bases, the J end by 1 base, with 5 bases between. The CDR3 consists of 12 residues. The CDR3: CASSRLQETQYF. The CDR3 coding sequence is TGTGCCAGCAGCCGACTCCAAGAGACCCAGTACTTC. The variable domain in full, with the rest retrieved from reference TRBV7-9 and TRBJ2-5, is DTGVSQNPRHKITKRGQNVTFRCDPISEHNRLYWYRQTLGQGPEFLTYFQNEAQLEKSRLLSDRFSAERPKGSFSTLEIQRTEQGDSAMYLCASSRLQETQYFGPGTRLLVL.

V is TRBV6-6 and J is TRBJ2-7, with TRBD2 as a possible D gene (6 bases). Per the germline V gene, CDR1 is MNHNY and CDR2 is SVGAGI (reference sequence). V lost 5 bases to trimming and J lost 7 bases, with 15 bases between them. This CDR3 has 13 amino acids. DNA of the CDR3: TGTGCCAGCAGTCCCCTCGGAGGGGATGAGCAGTACTTC. Protein sequence: CASSPLGGDEQYF.

The chain couples TRBV7-2 to TRBJ2-1; 8 bases align to TRBD1. Losses at the gene ends were 5 bases for V and 3 bases for J; bases not matched to a gene: 15. Germline values: CDR1 SGHTA, CDR2 FQGNSA. The CDR3 is made up of 18 amino acids. In DNA, the CDR3 is TGTGCCAGCAGCCAACCCTCGGACAGGGCCATACTCTACAATGAGCAGTTCTTC. Amino acid sequence: CASSQPSDRAILYNEQFF.

The genes are TRBV3-1 (or the pseudogene TRBV3-2) and TRBJ2-1; the match to TRBD2 covers 13 bases. This CDR3 has 15 residues. Germline V gene sequence: CDR1 LGHDT, CDR2 YNNKEL (reference sequence). V gave up 7 bases and J gave up 7 bases; unmatched junction bases: 7. This CDR3 is CASTPQGLAGNEQFF. DNA of the CDR3: TGTGCCAGCACCCCACAGGGACTAGCGGGGAATGAGCAGTTCTTC.

The CDR3 DNA sequence: TGTGCCACCGGACAAAACCAAGAGACCCAGTACTTC. It is translated as CATGQNQETQYF. The rearrangement uses TRBV2 and TRBJ2-5, with TRBD1 as a possible D gene (5 bases). The CDR3 loop spans 12 amino acids. V was trimmed by 10 bases and J by 0 bases, leaving 9 bases between them. Per germline, CDR1 SNHLY and CDR2 FYNNEI.

The chain is built from TRBV5-1 and TRBJ2-7, with 8 bases lining up with TRBD2. The trim removed 4 bases at V and 3 bases at J, leaving 6 bases unmatched. Germline-derived CDR1 and CDR2 are SGHRS and YFSETQ. CDR3 length: 14 residues. Here the CDR3 reads CASSPAAGDYEQYF. The CDR3 DNA reads as TGCGCCAGCAGCCCCGCAGCGGGGGACTACGAGCAGTACTTC.

The chain joins TRBV3-1 (or the pseudogene TRBV3-2) to TRBJ1-2; D gene unclear. Germline V CDR1 and CDR2: LGHDT, YNNKEL (reference sequence). This CDR3 spans 15 amino acids. V lost 0 bases to trimming and J lost 5 bases, with 13 bases between them. CDR3 amino acids: CASSQDPRREYGYTF. CDR3 nucleotide sequence: TGTGCCAGCAGCCAAGATCCCAGGCGTGAATATGGCTACACCTTC.

The V and J genes are TRBV19 and TRBJ1-5, with 8 nucleotides matching TRBD1. Unmatched junction bases numbered 10, after V lost 6 bases and J lost 6 bases. Germline lookup yields CDR1 LNHDA and CDR2 SQIVND (reference sequence). The CDR3 spans 15 residues. This CDR3 is CASRVPGGAGQPQHF. CDR3 bases: TGTGCCAGTAGGGTCCCAGGGGGCGCAGGTCAGCCCCAGCATTTT.

This clone showed up just once. This chain joins TRBV19 and TRBJ2-1; 12 bases match TRBD1. Per germline, CDR1 LNHDA and CDR2 SQIVND (reference sequence). J gave up 6 bases and V 1 base, and 10 bases lay outside the gene matches. The CDR3 runs 18 residues. CDR3 sequence reads: CASSIGVVGQGARNEQFF. The CDR3 DNA reads TGTGCCAGTAGTATAGGGGTAGTGGGACAGGGGGCGCGCAATGAGCAGTTCTTC.

This clone was seen a single time. The rearrangement joins TRBV28 to TRBJ1-1; 11 bases are shared with TRBD1. The V gene's germline CDR1 is MDHEN and CDR2 SYDVKM. There are 16 residues in the CDR3. V shed 2 bases, J shed 4 bases, and the junction held 6 bases outside the gene matches. CDR3 residues: CASSLTRDRGSTEAFF. CDR3 coding DNA: TGTGCCAGCAGTTTAACGAGGGACAGGGGGTCCACTGAAGCTTTCTTT.

The chain is built from TRBV3-1 (or the pseudogene TRBV3-2) and TRBJ1-2, with 12 bases that match TRBD1. Per germline, CDR1 LGHDT and CDR2 YNNKEL (reference sequence). The ends lost 4 bases at V and 8 bases at J; junction bases unmatched: 5. The CDR3 contains 14 residues. CDR3 protein: CASSPGDRGHGYTF. DNA of the CDR3: TGTGCCAGCAGCCCTGGGGACAGGGGGCACGGCTACACCTTC.

This CDR3 reads CASSLRDRGQPGANVLTF. CDR3 coding DNA: TGCGCCAGCAGCCTCCGGGACAGGGGGCAACCTGGGGCCAACGTCCTGACTTTC. The chain carries TRBV4-1 and TRBJ2-6, with TRBD1 matching over 12 bases. The CDR3 extends over 18 amino acids. V lost 4 bases to trimming and J lost 2 bases; unmatched junction nucleotides: 6. CDR1 is MGHRA, CDR2 YSYEKL, per germline.

The chain uses TRBV7-9 and TRBJ2-3; D call uncertain. Trimming took off 3 bases at V and 0 bases at J, with 10 bases between the two ends. The germline gives CDR1 SEHNR, CDR2 FQNEAQ (reference sequence). The CDR3 extends over 15 amino acids. CDR3 residues: CASSFYDTSTDTQYF. In nucleotides, the CDR3 is TGTGCCAGCAGCTTCTATGACACTAGCACAGATACGCAGTATTTT.

This chain joins TRBV2 and TRBJ2-7, with TRBD1 identical over 7 bases. Germline CDR1 SNHLY, CDR2 FYNNEI. Germline trimming cut 10 bases from V and 3 bases from J; bases unmatched to any gene: 9. This CDR3 comprises 13 residues. Here the CDR3 DNA reads TGTGCCACGAAGACAGGGACCAACTACGAGCAGTACTTC. This sequence encodes CATKTGTNYEQYF.

The genes are TRBV5-1 and TRBJ2-2; a possible D gene is TRBD1 (5 bases). The CDR3 is made up of 16 amino acids. Germline V CDR1 and CDR2: SGHRS, YFSETQ. V was cut by 4 bases and J by 1 base, with 14 bases left in between. The CDR3 here is CASSQEGHVNTGELFF. In nucleotides, the CDR3 is TGCGCCAGCAGCCAAGAAGGACACGTGAACACCGGGGAGCTGTTTTTT.